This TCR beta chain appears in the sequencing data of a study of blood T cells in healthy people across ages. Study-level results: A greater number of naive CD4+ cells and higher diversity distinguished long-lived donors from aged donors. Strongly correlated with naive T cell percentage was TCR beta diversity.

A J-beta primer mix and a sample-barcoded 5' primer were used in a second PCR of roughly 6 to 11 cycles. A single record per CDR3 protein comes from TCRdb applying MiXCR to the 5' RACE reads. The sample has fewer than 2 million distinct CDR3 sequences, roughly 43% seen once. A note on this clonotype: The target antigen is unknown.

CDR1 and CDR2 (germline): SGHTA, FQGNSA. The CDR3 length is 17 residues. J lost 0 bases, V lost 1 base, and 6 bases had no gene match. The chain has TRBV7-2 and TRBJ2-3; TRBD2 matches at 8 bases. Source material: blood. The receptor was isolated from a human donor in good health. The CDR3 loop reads CASSLVRGGGSTDTQYF. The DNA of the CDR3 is TGTGCCAGCAGCTTAGTTCGGGGGGGTGGAAGCACAGATACGCAGTATTTT.